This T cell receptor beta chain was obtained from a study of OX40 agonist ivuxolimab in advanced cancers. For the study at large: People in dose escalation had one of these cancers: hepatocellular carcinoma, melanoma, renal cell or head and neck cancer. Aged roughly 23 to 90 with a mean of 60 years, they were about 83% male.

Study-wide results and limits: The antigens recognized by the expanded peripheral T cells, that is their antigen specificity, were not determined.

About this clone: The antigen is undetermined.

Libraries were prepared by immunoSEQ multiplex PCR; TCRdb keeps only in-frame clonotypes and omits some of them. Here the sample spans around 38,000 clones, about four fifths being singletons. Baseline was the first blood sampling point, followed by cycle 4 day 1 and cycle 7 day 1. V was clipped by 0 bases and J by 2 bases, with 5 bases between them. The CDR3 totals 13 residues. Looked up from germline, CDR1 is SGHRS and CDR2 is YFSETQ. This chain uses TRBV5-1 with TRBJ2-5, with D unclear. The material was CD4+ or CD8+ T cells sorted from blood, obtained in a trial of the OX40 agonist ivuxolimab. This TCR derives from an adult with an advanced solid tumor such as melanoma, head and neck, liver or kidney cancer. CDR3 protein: CASSLVPQETQYF. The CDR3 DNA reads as TGCGCCAGCAGCTTGGTACCTCAAGAGACCCAGTACTTC. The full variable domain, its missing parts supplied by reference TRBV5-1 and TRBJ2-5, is KAGVTQTPRYLIKTRGQQVTLSCSPISGHRSVSWYQQTPGQGLQFLFEYFSETQRNKGNFPGRFSGRQFSNSRSEMNVSTLELGDSALYLCASSLVPQETQYFGPGTRLLVL.